In its sample, the clone carrying this TCR beta chain was seen many times. Antigen: not known. The template was RNA from unsorted bulk tissue. The data were taken from a study of tumor and adjacent non-tumor tissue in lung cancer. Study outcomes and limitations: Tumor tissue had significantly higher TCR diversity than normal lung.

TCRbeta libraries were built with three rounds of nested PCR, modified from ARM-PCR. TCRdb independently ran MiXCR on the multiplex PCR reads; one entry per CDR3 protein. The data contain approximately 76,000 distinct CDR3 sequences, approximately 71% of them seen just once; the ten biggest clones take up around 12%. This CDR3 is built from 13 residues. Germline V gene sequence: CDR1 MDHEN, CDR2 SYDVKM. V lost 6 bases to trimming and J lost 5 bases, with 13 bases between them. The chain recombines TRBV28 with TRBJ1-2; possible D gene TRBD1, 5 bases. This sequence originates from a woman between 70 and 85 years old with non-small cell lung cancer. Specimen: lung tumor tissue. As DNA, the CDR3 is TGTGCCAGCAGAACCGGGACCCGGTATGGCTACACCTTC. Amino acid sequence: CASRTGTRYGYTF.